The clone carrying this T cell receptor (beta chain) was seen ten or more times. Its matching antigen is unknown. This entry comes from a study of OX40 agonist ivuxolimab in advanced cancers. Study results and limitations: Some of the lowest clonal expansion was seen in partial responders at 0.1-3.0 mg/kg.

Assay: immunoSEQ multiplex PCR; the TCRdb copy retains only in-frame clones and omits some. The profile shows 65,000 to 95,000 clones, approximately 92% of them singletons. Trimming took off 0 bases at V and 3 bases at J, with 12 bases between the two ends. The CDR3 consists of 15 residues. Per the germline V gene, CDR1 is SGHRS and CDR2 is YFSETQ. The chain uses TRBV5-1 and TRBJ2-5, with D unresolved. The clonotype was recovered from an adult with an advanced solid tumor such as melanoma, head and neck, liver or kidney cancer. This material consisted of CD4+ or CD8+ T cells sorted from blood, taken in a trial of the OX40 agonist ivuxolimab. CDR3 nucleotide sequence: TGCGCCAGCAGCTTGGGCGTCCCACAAGAAGAGACCCAGTACTTC. It codes for CASSLGVPQEETQYF. Full variable domain (remainder filled in from reference TRBV5-1 and TRBJ2-5): KAGVTQTPRYLIKTRGQQVTLSCSPISGHRSVSWYQQTPGQGLQFLFEYFSETQRNKGNFPGRFSGRQFSNSRSEMNVSTLELGDSALYLCASSLGVPQEETQYFGPGTRLLVL.